What follows are 9 T cell receptor beta chains derived from one specimen sequenced in a study of PD-1 blockade in classical Hodgkin lymphoma (TCRdb year 2020). The intended sense of this specimen's time point label: cycle 2 day 1 (C2D1) of nivolumab. Relapse after autologous stem cell transplantation had occurred in all trial patients, and cohorts A, B and C were distinguished by prior brentuximab vedotin exposure. Library creation used the immunoSEQ multiplex PCR assay. TCRdb retrieved this table from immuneACCESS and kept in-frame rearrangements only. Not all clones are present; in checked studies, unresolved V genes account for under half, and no reason is known for the remainder. The sample records roughly 150,000 clones, under 85% of which are singletons. The ten biggest clones cover roughly 8.4% of the sample. The specimen comprised peripheral blood mononuclear cells (PBMCs), sampled before the second cycle of nivolumab. The receptor source for this set is a human donor with classical Hodgkin lymphoma.

The J gene is TRBJ1-1, the V gene TRBV7-3; D gene unclear. Germline CDR1 is SGHTA and CDR2 is FQGTGA. The CDR3 runs to 13 residues. Trimming took off 2 bases at V and 0 bases at J, with 4 bases between the two ends. CDR3 in amino acids: CASSLHLNTEAFF. DNA of the CDR3: TGTGCCAGCAGCTTACACTTGAACACTGAAGCTTTCTTT.

V and J are TRBV14 and TRBJ2-3, with 7 bases aligning to TRBD2. Germline V gene data show CDR1 as SGHDN and CDR2 as FVKESK. After removal of 7 bases from V and 0 bases from J, the junction contained 10 bases not matched to a gene. The CDR3 loop spans 16 amino acids. As DNA, the CDR3 is TGTGCCAGCAAACCATTTAGCGGGCACAGCACAGATACGCAGTATTTT. Translating gives CASKPFSGHSTDTQYF.

This chain joins TRBV5-6 and TRBJ2-7; D uncertain. V was trimmed by 1 base and J by 7 bases, leaving 6 bases between them. Germline CDR1 and CDR2: SGHDT and YYEEEE. CDR3 length equals 11 residues. CDR3: CASSLKWEQYF. As DNA, the CDR3 is TGTGCCAGCAGCTTGAAATGGGAGCAGTACTTC.

Turning to this clone: Different DNA sequences within this sample yield the same CDR3. V gene TRBV6-5 combines with J gene TRBJ2-7; the match to TRBD1 covers 8 bases. The V segment lost 5 bases and the J segment 4 bases; nucleotides outside the gene matches: 4. Germline-derived CDR1 and CDR2 are MNHEY and SVGAGI. There are 13 residues in the CDR3. CDR3 in DNA: TGTGCCAGCAGTCGGACAGGGAATTACGAGCAGTACTTC. It encodes CASSRTGNYEQYF.

The CDR3 DNA follows: TGTGCCTGGAACCGGCAGACCAGAGAGACCCAGTACTTC. The encoded protein is CAWNRQTRETQYF. V is TRBV30 and J is TRBJ2-5; no reliable D call. The ends were cut back, 4 bases at V and 4 bases at J, with 13 bases in the middle. The CDR3 loop spans 13 amino acids. Germline V gene data show CDR1 as GTSNPN and CDR2 as SVGIG (reference sequence).

The chain is built from TRBV10-3 and TRBJ1-1; the match to TRBD1 covers 11 bases. The V gene's germline CDR1 is ENHRY and CDR2 SYGVKD. Germline trimming cut 3 bases from V and 2 bases from J; bases unmatched to any gene: 11. CDR3 length: 18 residues. The CDR3 protein is CAISDPGTGGGSNTEAFF. CDR3 coding DNA: TGTGCCATCAGTGACCCTGGGACAGGGGGGGGGTCCAACACTGAAGCTTTCTTT.

This clone was picked up a small number of times. V usage is TRBV5-4 and J usage is TRBJ2-3; 11 positions match TRBD2. Germline trimming cut 4 bases from V and 0 bases from J; bases unmatched to any gene: 1. The CDR3 runs to 15 residues. Germline assignment: CDR1 SGHNT and CDR2 YYREEE (reference sequence). This CDR3 is CASSPSGRSTDTQYF. CDR3 in DNA: TGTGCCAGCAGCCCTAGCGGGAGGAGCACAGATACGCAGTATTTT.

The count of this clone is one. The chain has TRBV27 and TRBJ2-7; 8 bases are a match to TRBD1. This CDR3 spans 14 amino acids. Trimming at V came to 5 bases and at J to 7 bases, leaving 10 bases not matched to a gene. Germline assignment: CDR1 MNHEY and CDR2 SMNVEV (reference sequence). The CDR3 loop is CASSPWTGFGEQYF. Written as DNA, the CDR3 is TGTGCCAGCAGTCCCTGGACAGGGTTCGGAGAGCAGTACTTC.

The chain couples TRBV4-2 to TRBJ1-1; D gene ambiguous. This CDR3 has 16 amino acids. Germline CDR1 is LGHNA and CDR2 is YNFKEQ. The V gene lost 0 bases and the J gene lost 1 base, with 12 bases spanning the gap. The CDR3 reads CASSQDSPNANTEAFF. The CDR3 DNA sequence: TGTGCCAGCAGCCAAGATAGCCCCAATGCGAACACTGAAGCTTTCTTT.